The 9 T cell receptor beta chains presented below share a single source sample, sequenced in a study of Ad26.COV2.S vaccination and SARS-CoV-2 variants (dated by TCRdb to the early 2020s). The sample's treatment or condition label, decoded: around 19 received Ad26.COV2.S at low or high dose, single or two shots; about five received placebo; per-sample allocation not given. Repertoires of vaccine and placebo recipients were sequenced from samples collected on day 63 after the first injection. Library generation was performed with the immunoSEQ multiplex PCR assay. TCRdb's version of the immuneACCESS table is confined to in-frame rearrangements and falls short of the full clone set. An unresolved V gene accounts for under half of the shortfall where checked; the remainder is of unknown origin. Recorded for this sample are just over 350,000 clones; approximately 84% of them occurred a single time. The ten top clones hold 3% to 4% of the sample.

The sample here was peripheral blood, taken in a trial of Ad26.COV2.S vaccine versus placebo. The receptors stem from a person between 18 and 65 years old who received the Ad26.COV2.S COVID-19 vaccine or a placebo.

This clone is a singleton in its sample. This chain joins TRBV3-1 (or the pseudogene TRBV3-2) and TRBJ1-3, with 8 bases matching TRBD1. The CDR3 contains 18 residues. Looked up from germline, CDR1 is LGHDT and CDR2 is YNNKEL (reference sequence). J was trimmed by 0 bases and V by 4 bases; bases with no gene match: 11. The DNA for the CDR3 is TGTGCCAGCAGCCTTGGACAGGGACCAAGCAACTCTGGAAACACCATATATTTT. It translates to CASSLGQGPSNSGNTIYF.

There are a few counts of this clone. The chain recombines TRBV6-5 with TRBJ2-1; TRBD1 aligns across 8 bases. V gave up 7 bases and J gave up 1 base; unmatched junction bases: 6. Germline CDR1 reads MNHEY; CDR2 reads SVGAGI. This CDR3 has 15 amino acids. This CDR3 reads CASTAGGESYNEQFF. The CDR3, as DNA: TGTGCCAGCACGGCAGGGGGCGAGTCCTACAATGAGCAGTTCTTC.

V is TRBV18 and J is TRBJ2-7; 12 bases fit TRBD1. The CDR3 is 17 residues long. V lost 1 base and J lost 3; bases outside the gene matches: 7. CDR1 KGHSH and CDR2 LQKENI come from the germline V gene. CDR3 nucleotide sequence: TGTGCCAGCTCACCACGGACAGGGACAGGGGGCATCTACGAGCAGTACTTC. As protein: CASSPRTGTGGIYEQYF.

The rearrangement links TRBV7-8 to TRBJ1-6; D is uncertain. Germline-derived CDR1 and CDR2 are SGHVS and FQNEAQ. The germline V and J ends were trimmed by 1 base and 5 bases, with 9 bases remaining between them. The CDR3 consists of 15 residues. Here the CDR3 reads CASSLVQENNSPLHF. In DNA form, the CDR3 reads TGTGCCAGCAGCTTAGTCCAGGAAAATAATTCACCCCTCCACTTT.

This chain links TRBV5-4 with TRBJ2-4; D gene ambiguous. Germline CDR1 and CDR2: SGHNT and YYREEE (reference sequence). CDR3 size: 15 residues. V was shortened by 2 bases and J by 2 bases, with 11 bases between the two germline ends. The CDR3 sequence: CASSFGPDTKNIQYF. Written as DNA, the CDR3 is TGTGCCAGCAGCTTCGGTCCGGATACCAAAAACATTCAGTACTTC.

This chain uses TRBV27 with TRBJ2-7; 10 bases agree with TRBD2. The CDR3 totals 13 residues. Trimming took 6 bases from V and 12 from J; bases not matched to a gene: 11. Per germline, CDR1 MNHEY and CDR2 SMNVEV (reference sequence). DNA of the CDR3: TGTGCCAGCAGGCGGACTAGCGGCCTTTTCGGGTACTTC. Translating it yields CASRRTSGLFGYF.

The chain has TRBV5-1 and TRBJ2-5, with a weak D call TRBD1 (5 bases). There are 18 residues in the CDR3. CDR1 and CDR2 (germline): SGHRS, YFSETQ. The germline V and J ends were trimmed by 4 bases and 4 bases, with 26 bases remaining between them. CDR3 sequence reads: CASSHGNVALMQGETQYF. Here the CDR3 DNA reads TGCGCCAGCAGCCATGGAAACGTTGCACTAATGCAGGGAGAGACCCAGTACTTC.

V usage is TRBV29-1 and J usage is TRBJ1-2; 9 bases match TRBD1. V dropped 3 bases and J dropped 4; count of bases not matched to a gene: 12. The CDR3 totals 16 residues. Germline CDR1 SQVTM, CDR2 ANQGSEA. CDR3 nucleotide sequence: TGCAGCGTTGACCAGGGAATGGGACAGGGCTTCTATGGCTACACCTTC. Encoded protein: CSVDQGMGQGFYGYTF.

V and J are TRBV27 and TRBJ2-3, with 9 bases lining up with TRBD2. Losses at the gene ends were 7 bases for V and 2 bases for J; bases not matched to a gene: 7. Germline-derived CDR1 and CDR2 are MNHEY and SMNVEV (reference sequence). The CDR3 length is 15 residues. In DNA form, the CDR3 reads TGTGCCAGCATCCAACTAGCGGGCACCACAGATACGCAGTATTTT. Translation: CASIQLAGTTDTQYF.